The clone carrying this T cell receptor beta chain has more than one count but fewer than ten. The trim removed 4 bases at V and 3 bases at J, leaving 7 bases unmatched. Germline assignment: CDR1 LGHNA and CDR2 YSLEER. The CDR3 spans 16 residues. Method: immunoSEQ multiplex PCR; TCRdb's copy keeps in-frame clones and lacks some. The repertoire consists of fewer than 55,000 clones, with around nine tenths occurring once and the leading ten covering approximately 5.8%. The record originates from a study of T cell changes during pregnancy in multiple sclerosis. The V call is TRBV4-3, the J call TRBJ2-3; 10 bases fit TRBD1. Specimen: CD8+ T cells from peripheral blood mononuclear cells, collected after pregnancy. This TCR was recovered from a female donor in good health, enrolled as a control in a pregnancy study. The CDR3 DNA is TGCGCCAGCAGCCCAGACGGGACAGGGGTGACAGATACGCAGTATTTT. Its protein product is CASSPDGTGVTDTQYF.